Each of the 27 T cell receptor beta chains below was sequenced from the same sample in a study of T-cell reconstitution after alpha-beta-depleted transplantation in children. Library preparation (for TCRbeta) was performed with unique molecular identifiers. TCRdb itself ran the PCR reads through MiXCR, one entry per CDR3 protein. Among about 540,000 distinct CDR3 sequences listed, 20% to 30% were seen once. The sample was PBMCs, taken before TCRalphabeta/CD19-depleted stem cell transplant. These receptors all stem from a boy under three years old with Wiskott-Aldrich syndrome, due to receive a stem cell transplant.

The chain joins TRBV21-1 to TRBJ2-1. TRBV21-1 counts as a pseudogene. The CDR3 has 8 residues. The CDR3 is CASSKKFF. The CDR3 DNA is TGTGCCAGCAGCAAAAAGTTCTTC.

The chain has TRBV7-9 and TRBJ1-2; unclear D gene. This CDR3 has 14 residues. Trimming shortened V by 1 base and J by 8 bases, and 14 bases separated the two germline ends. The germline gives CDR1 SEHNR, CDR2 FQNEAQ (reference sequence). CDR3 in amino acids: CASSLEAGLRGYTF. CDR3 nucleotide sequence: TGTGCCAGCAGCTTAGAGGCCGGGCTAAGGGGCTACACCTTC.

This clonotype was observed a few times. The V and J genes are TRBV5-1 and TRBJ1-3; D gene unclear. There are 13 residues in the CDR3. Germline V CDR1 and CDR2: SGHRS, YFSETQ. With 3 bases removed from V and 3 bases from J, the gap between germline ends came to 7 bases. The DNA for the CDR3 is TGCGCCAGCAGCTCAAGCGATGGAAACACCATATATTTT. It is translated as CASSSSDGNTIYF.

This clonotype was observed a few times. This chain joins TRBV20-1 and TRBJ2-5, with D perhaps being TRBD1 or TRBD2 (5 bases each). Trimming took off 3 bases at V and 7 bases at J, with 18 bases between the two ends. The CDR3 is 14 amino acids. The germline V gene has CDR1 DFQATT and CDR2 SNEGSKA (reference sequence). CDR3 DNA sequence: TGCAGTGCTAGCTTTGGTCGGGGCACGGGGACCCAGTACTTC. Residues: CSASFGRGTGTQYF.

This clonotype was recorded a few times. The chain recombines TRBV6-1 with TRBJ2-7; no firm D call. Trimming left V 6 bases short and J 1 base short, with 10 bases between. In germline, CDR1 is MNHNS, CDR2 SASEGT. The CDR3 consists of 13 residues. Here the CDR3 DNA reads TGTGCCAGCAGCCGACACCTTTCCTACGAGCAGTACTTC. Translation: CASSRHLSYEQYF.

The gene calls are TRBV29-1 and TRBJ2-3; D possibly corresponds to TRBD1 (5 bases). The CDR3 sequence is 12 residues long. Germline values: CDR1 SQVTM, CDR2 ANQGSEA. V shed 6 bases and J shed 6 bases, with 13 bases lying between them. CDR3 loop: CSVSPGWDTQYF. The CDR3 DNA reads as TGCAGCGTGAGCCCAGGGTGGGATACGCAGTATTTT.

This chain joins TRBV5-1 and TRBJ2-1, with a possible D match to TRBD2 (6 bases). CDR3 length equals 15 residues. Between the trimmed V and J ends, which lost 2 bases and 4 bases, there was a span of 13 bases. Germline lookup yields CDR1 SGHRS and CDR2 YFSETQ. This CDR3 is CASSLGGALYNEQFF. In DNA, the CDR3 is TGCGCCAGCAGCTTAGGCGGGGCCCTATACAATGAGCAGTTCTTC.

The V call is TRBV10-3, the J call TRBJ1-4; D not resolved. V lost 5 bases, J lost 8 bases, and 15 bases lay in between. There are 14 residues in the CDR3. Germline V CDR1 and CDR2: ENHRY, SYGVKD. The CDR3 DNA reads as TGTGCCATCAGTCCGGCCGGCCAAGGGGAAAAACTGTTTTTT. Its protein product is CAISPAGQGEKLFF.

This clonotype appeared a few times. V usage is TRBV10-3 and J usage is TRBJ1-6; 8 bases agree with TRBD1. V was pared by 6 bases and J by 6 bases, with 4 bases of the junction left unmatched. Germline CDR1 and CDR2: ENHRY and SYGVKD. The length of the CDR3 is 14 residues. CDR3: CAIRPGQVNSPLHF. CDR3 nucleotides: TGTGCCATCAGGCCGGGACAGGTTAATTCACCCCTCCACTTT.

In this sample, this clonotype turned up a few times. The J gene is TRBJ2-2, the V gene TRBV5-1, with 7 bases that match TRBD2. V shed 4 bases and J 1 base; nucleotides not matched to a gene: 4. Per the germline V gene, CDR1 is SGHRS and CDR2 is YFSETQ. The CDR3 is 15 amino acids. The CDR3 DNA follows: TGCGCCAGCAGCATAAGCGGGAAGAACACCGGGGAGCTGTTTTTT. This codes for CASSISGKNTGELFF. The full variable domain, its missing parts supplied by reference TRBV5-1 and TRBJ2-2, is KAGVTQTPRYLIKTRGQQVTLSCSPISGHRSVSWYQQTPGQGLQFLFEYFSETQRNKGNFPGRFSGRQFSNSRSEMNVSTLELGDSALYLCASSISGKNTGELFFGEGSRLTVL.

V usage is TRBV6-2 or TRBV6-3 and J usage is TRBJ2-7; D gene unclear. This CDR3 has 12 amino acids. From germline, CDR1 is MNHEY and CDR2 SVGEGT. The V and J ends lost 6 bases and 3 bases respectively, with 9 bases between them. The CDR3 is CASSAGIYEQYF. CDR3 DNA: TGTGCCAGCAGCGCTGGGATCTACGAGCAGTACTTC.

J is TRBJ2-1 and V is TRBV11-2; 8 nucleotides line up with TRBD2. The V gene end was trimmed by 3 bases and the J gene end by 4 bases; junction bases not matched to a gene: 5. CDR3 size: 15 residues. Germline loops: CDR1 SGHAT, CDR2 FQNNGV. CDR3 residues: CASSFKASGYNEQFF. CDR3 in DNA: TGTGCCAGCAGCTTCAAGGCTAGCGGGTACAATGAGCAGTTCTTC.

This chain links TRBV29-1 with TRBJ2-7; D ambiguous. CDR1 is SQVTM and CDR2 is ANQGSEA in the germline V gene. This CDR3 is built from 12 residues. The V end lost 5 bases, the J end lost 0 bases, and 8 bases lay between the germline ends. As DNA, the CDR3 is TGCAGCGTTTCTCTCTCCTCCTACGAGCAGTACTTC. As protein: CSVSLSSYEQYF.

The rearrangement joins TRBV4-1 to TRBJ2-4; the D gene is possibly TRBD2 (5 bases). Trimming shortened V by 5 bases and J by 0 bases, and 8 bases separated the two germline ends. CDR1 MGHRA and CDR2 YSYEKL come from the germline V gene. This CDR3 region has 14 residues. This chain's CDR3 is CASSKRIAKNIQYF. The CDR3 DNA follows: TGCGCCAGCAGCAAGCGGATAGCCAAAAACATTCAGTACTTC.

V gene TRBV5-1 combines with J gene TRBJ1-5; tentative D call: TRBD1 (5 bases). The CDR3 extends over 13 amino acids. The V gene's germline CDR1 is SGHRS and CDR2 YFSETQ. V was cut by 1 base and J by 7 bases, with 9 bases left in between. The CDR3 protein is CASSLQGGQPQHF. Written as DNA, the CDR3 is TGCGCCAGCAGCTTGCAGGGAGGCCAGCCCCAGCATTTT.

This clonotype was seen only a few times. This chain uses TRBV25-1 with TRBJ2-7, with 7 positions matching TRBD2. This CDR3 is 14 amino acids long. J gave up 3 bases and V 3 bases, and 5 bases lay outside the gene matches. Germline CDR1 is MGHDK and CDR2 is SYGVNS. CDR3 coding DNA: TGTGCCAGCAGTGACGGCGGGAGCGGCTACGAGCAGTACTTC. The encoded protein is CASSDGGSGYEQYF.

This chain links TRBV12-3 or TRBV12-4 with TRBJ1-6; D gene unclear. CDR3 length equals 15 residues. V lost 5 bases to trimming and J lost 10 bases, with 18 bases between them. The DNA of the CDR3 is TGTGCCAGCAGTCGGTTTCCGCCGGCTGGCTCACCCCTCCACTTT. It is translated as CASSRFPPAGSPLHF.

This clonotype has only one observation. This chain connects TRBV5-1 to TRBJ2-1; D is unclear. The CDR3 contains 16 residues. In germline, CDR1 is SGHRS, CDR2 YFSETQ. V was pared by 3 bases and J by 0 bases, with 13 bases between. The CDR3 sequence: CASSWGNRGSYNEQFF. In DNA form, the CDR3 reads TGCGCCAGCAGCTGGGGTAATCGTGGCTCCTACAATGAGCAGTTCTTC.

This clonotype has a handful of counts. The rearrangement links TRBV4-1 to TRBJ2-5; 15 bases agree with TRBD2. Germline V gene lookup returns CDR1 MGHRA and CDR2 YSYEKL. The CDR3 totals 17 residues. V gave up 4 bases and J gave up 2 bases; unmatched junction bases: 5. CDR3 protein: CASSRTSGRVGQETQYF. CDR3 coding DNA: TGCGCCAGCAGCCGGACTAGCGGGAGGGTGGGGCAAGAGACCCAGTACTTC.

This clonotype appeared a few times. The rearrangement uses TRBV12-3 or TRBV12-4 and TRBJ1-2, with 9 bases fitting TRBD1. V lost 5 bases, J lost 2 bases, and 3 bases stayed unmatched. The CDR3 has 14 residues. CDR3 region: CASSPGQGNYGYTF. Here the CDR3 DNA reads TGTGCCAGCAGTCCCGGACAGGGGAACTATGGCTACACCTTC.

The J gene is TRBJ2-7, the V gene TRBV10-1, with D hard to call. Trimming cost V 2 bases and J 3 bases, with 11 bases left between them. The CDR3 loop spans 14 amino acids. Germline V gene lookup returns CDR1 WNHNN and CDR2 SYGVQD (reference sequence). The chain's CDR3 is CASSEDTNLYEQYF. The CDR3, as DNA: TGCGCCAGCAGTGAGGATACCAACCTCTACGAGCAGTACTTC.

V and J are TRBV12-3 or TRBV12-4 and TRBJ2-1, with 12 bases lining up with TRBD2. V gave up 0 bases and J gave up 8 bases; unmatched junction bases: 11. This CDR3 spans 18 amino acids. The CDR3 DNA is TGTGCCAGCAGTTTAGCGCTCCTAGCGGGAGGGCCATCGGATGAGCAGTTCTTC. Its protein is CASSLALLAGGPSDEQFF.

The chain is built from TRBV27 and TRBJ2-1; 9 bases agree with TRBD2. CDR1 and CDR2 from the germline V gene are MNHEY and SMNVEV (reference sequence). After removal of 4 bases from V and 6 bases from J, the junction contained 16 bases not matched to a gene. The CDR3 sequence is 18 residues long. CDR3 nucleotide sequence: TGTGCCAGCAGTTGGCGCGCGGGAGGGCCAAATTACGGCAATGAGCAGTTCTTC. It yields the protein CASSWRAGGPNYGNEQFF.

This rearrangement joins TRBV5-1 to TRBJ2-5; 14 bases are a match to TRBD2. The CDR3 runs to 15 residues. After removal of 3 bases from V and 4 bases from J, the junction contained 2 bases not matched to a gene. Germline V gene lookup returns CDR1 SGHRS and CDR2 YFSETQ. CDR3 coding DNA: TGCGCCAGCAGCTGGGGACTAGCGGGAGTAGAGACCCAGTACTTC. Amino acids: CASSWGLAGVETQYF.

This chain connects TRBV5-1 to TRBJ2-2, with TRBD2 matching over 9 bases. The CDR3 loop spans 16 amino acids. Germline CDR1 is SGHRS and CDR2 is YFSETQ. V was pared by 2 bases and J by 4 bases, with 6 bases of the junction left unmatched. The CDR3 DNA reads TGCGCCAGCAGCTTCTTGACGGGACTAGCCACCGGGGAGCTGTTTTTT. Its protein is CASSFLTGLATGELFF.

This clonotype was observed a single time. CDR3 loop: CSAGGGTSGRAAYNEQFF. DNA of the CDR3: TGCAGTGCTGGAGGAGGGACTAGCGGGAGGGCCGCGTACAATGAGCAGTTCTTC. The rearrangement uses TRBV20-1 and TRBJ2-1, with 16 bases identical to TRBD2. Germline V gene lookup returns CDR1 DFQATT and CDR2 SNEGSKA (reference sequence). This CDR3 has 18 amino acids. V lost 5 bases and J lost 4; bases outside the gene matches: 11.

The CDR3 is CSVEGDRGSSYEQYF. The DNA for the CDR3 is TGCAGCGTTGAGGGTGACAGGGGGAGCTCCTACGAGCAGTACTTC. V is TRBV29-1 and J is TRBJ2-7; 9 bases fit TRBD1. The junction had 6 bases not matched to a gene; V was cut back by 3 bases and J by 0 bases. Per the germline V gene, CDR1 is SQVTM and CDR2 is ANQGSEA. CDR3 length: 15 amino acids.